This TCR beta chain was captured by sequencing in a study of blood T cell repertoires in COVID-19. About the research overall: PBMCs, B-cell-depleted T cells, or T cells were the source of the cDNA or gDNA that made up the material.

V dropped 6 bases and J dropped 5 bases, with 11 bases sitting between them. CDR3 size: 13 residues. In germline, CDR1 is LNHDA, CDR2 SQIVND (reference sequence). Assay used: immunoSEQ multiplex PCR; TCRdb lists only in-frame clones, some missing. The table has approximately 75,000 clones, almost 85% seen once. V usage is TRBV19 and J usage is TRBJ1-3; a weak D match, TRBD1 (6 bases). Specimen: peripheral blood. The sequence was collected from a human donor in a cohort sampled during active COVID-19. For the CDR3, the DNA is TGTGCCAGTAGGTTGGACAGCCGAAACACCATATATTTT. It yields the protein CASRLDSRNTIYF.